Included here is one T cell receptor (beta chain) sequence, with context. Which antigen it targets is not known. One base away lies a much larger clone, so this may be a sequencing read error. The data are from a study of T cells in Graves' hyperthyroidism and ophthalmopathy (dated by TCRdb to about 2019). At the level of the whole study: Peripheral blood samples were taken at initial diagnosis, before any treatment was given. Once sampling was done, hyperthyroidism patients were given methimazole at a starting dose of 30 mg daily, whereas ophthalmopathy patients were given high-dose intravenous methylprednisolone. According to the paper, TCR Vbeta CDR3 sequencing was carried out on over 130 peripheral blood samples, which came from under 50 ophthalmopathy, 80 or so hyperthyroidism and about 17 progressor patients. Prospective prediction of ophthalmopathy was tested in an independent validation cohort consisting of roughly 19 hyperthyroidism patients and around 17 patients who later progressed to ophthalmopathy. The study also compared thyroid tissue and blood T-cell repertoires from about 6 Graves' hyperthyroidism patients. A discovery cohort of about 95 patients, about 40 with Graves' ophthalmopathy and under 60 with stable Graves' hyperthyroidism, was used to find distinguishing TCR V-J signatures. The roughly 91 discovery patients were randomly divided into training and test sets at a 7:3 ratio.

What the study reported, not specific to this receptor: No statistical method was used to set the sample size in advance, and investigators knew the group allocation. In validation, the model predicted progression to ophthalmopathy a median of about 6.5 months before onset, with approximately 68% sensitivity and 72.22% specificity. Most expanded thyroid clonotypes (frequency above 0.001) were also detected in blood, suggesting blood repertoires may reflect thyroid immune responses. In cross-validation, a model built on a 13 V-J signature told ophthalmopathy apart from stable hyperthyroidism with 85% to 90% sensitivity and 81% to 82% specificity, and in testing the same model reached 80%/75%.

Graves' hyperthyroidism was defined as stable when no progression to ophthalmopathy occurred over 18 months of follow-up. The hyperthyroidism patients were between 18 and 65 years old and newly diagnosed, with a disease duration of less than 2 months. The study excluded patients with uncontrolled infections, other autoimmune diseases, pregnancy or lactation. Diagnoses were based on clinical symptoms, serum thyroxine and TRAb, thyroid ultrasound and orbital computed tomography. Ficoll-Paque density gradient centrifugation was used to isolate PBMCs from around 10 ml of fresh peripheral blood. Total RNA was extracted using Trizol reagent, and RNA quality was assessed on an Agilent 2100 Bioanalyzer. The TCR beta CDR3 regions were amplified from RNA transcripts. The first round of RT-PCR for the TCR CDR3 was performed with the HTBI primer set and the Qiagen OneStep RT-PCR kit. A second multiplex PCR round built the libraries, followed by size selection and purification. Sequencing of the libraries was done on an Illumina HiSeq2000 using paired-end 100 bp reads. In the source study's methods: SOAPnuke was used to process the raw data, removing reads that contained adapters or uncalled bases, had a mean Phred below 15, or lacked an exact match to the constant primer or identifier. High-quality paired reads were merged with COPE v1.2.5, and unique nucleotide sequences were defined as clonotypes. MiTCR v1.1 was used to align the clonotypes against IMGT TRBV, TRBD and TRBJ reference segments. Analysis was restricted to V-J combinations with a frequency above 0.0001, which covered roughly 99% of repertoires. The TCS score was defined as F50 (clonal expansion) divided by E x V (chaos), with BLOSUM62-based TCRdist calculated between CDR3 peptides within each V-J. Welch's t-statistics and random forest reduced 450 to 600 V-J features to about 13, which were used in a naive Bayes classifier (R e1071). The similarity between thyroid and blood repertoires was quantified using the Morisita-Horn index. TCRdb trimmed the raw reads at Q25, called clones with MiXCR and kept productive beta chains. Each record represents a unique CDR3 protein, reported with the most common genes and DNA among its rows. TCRdb's processing, not the authors', yielded these V and J calls. A total of roughly 100,000 distinct CDR3 sequences appear in this sample, roughly 47% of them only once. The top ten clonotypes cover approximately 24% of the sample.

The origin of this receptor is a man between 35 and 55 years old with Graves' hyperthyroidism. Specimen: blood.

The nucleotide sequence reads as follows: TGTGCCAGCAGCCGCCGTGCTAGCGGGAGTCTCAGCGAGCAGTACTTC. Translated, this gives CASSRRASGSLSEQYF. The chain links TRBV27 with TRBJ2-7; TRBD2 matches 10 bases in the middle. The germline V gene (reference sequence) yields MNHEY for CDR1 and SMNVEV for CDR2. At the junction V is shortened by 6 bases and J by 6 bases; bases outside the gene matches: 14. The CDR3 runs 16 residues from the cysteine to the phenylalanine. Just the 48-base CDR3 DNA is kept, in frame starting at base 1.